This TCR beta chain stems from a study of beta chain features in type 1 diabetes. Based on CD45RO/CCR7/CD25/CD127/CD95/CD27, CD4+ regulatory, stem cell-like memory, naive and central memory cells were sorted. Overall study results and limits: A potential PCR bias toward shorter templates would be equal in patient and control samples. Patients' naive, central memory and Treg TCRB repertoires seemed closer to one another than those of healthy donors. In every one of the four CD4+ subsets, TCRB CDR3s were moderately but significantly shorter in Type 1 diabetes patients.

This clone was seen more than once but under ten times. Its antigen is still unknown. Reverse transcribing all isolated RNA meant expressed TCRB transcripts were sequenced. Sequencing used immunoSEQ multiplex PCR; TCRdb keeps in-frame clones, though not all of them. This sample carries 300,000 or so clones, roughly 8.8% of them seen once, and the ten largest clones take roughly 1%. Sequencing was done on a sample of central memory CD4+ T cells from blood. The TCR originated in a man younger than 40 with type 1 diabetes.

This chain's CDR3 is CASSQDGDRPLGYGYTF. The DNA of the CDR3 is TGCGCCAGCAGCCAAGATGGGGACAGGCCCTTGGGCTATGGCTACACCTTC. The chain carries TRBV4-3 and TRBJ1-2; TRBD1 agrees at 8 bases. The CDR3 is 17 amino acids. Trimming at V came to 0 bases and at J to 4 bases, leaving 10 bases not matched to a gene. Germline-derived CDR1 and CDR2 are LGHNA and YSLEER.